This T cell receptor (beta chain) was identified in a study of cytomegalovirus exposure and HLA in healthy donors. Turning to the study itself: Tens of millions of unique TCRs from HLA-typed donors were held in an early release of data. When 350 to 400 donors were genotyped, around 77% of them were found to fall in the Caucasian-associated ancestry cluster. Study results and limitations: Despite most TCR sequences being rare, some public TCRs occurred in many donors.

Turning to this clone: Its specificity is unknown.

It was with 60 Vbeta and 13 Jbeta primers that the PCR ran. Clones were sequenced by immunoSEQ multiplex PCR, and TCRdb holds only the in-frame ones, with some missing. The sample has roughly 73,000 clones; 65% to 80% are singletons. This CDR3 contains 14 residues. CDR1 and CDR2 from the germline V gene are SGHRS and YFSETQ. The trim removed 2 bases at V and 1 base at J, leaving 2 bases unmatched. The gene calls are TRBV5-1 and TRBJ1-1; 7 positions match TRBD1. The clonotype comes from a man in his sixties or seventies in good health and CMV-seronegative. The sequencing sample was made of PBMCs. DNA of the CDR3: TGCGCCAGCAGCTTAGAGGGGGCGAACACTGAAGCTTTCTTT. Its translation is CASSLEGANTEAFF. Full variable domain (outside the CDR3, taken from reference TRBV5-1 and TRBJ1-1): KAGVTQTPRYLIKTRGQQVTLSCSPISGHRSVSWYQQTPGQGLQFLFEYFSETQRNKGNFPGRFSGRQFSNSRSEMNVSTLELGDSALYLCASSLEGANTEAFFGQGTRLTVV.